Sequencing of this T cell receptor beta chain was carried out in a study of T-cell memory formation after mild COVID-19. Each CDR3 protein gets one entry after TCRdb re-called the 5' RACE reads with MiXCR. The sample lists 150,000 to 200,000 distinct CDR3 sequences, 16% occurring once. The CDR3 runs 15 residues. J was trimmed by 2 bases and V by 4 bases; bases with no gene match: 6. Germline CDR1 reads MNHNY; CDR2 reads SVGAGI (reference sequence). The sequenced sample was PBMCs or a T cell subset sorted from them (not recorded which). This receptor was obtained from an adult woman who had mild COVID-19 (a few samples of this study predate the infection). Cell type and time point are not known. J is TRBJ2-3 and V is TRBV6-6; 7 positions agree with TRBD2. The CDR3 region is CASSLGGGTTDTQYF. CDR3 DNA sequence: TGTGCCAGCAGTTTGGGGGGGGGAACCACAGATACGCAGTATTTT.